The sequence of this T cell receptor (beta chain) was determined in a study of shared clonotypes between healthy human individuals. General study findings and limits: Among donors, sharing of clonotypes was expected to be affected by sequencing depth.

Naive CD8 cells were CD45RO-negative, positively selected for CCR7, excluding terminally differentiated effector memory CD45RA+ cells. HIV-negative, healthy adults without recent acute infections or vaccinations were the donors. At the deep level, the assay was run. Under the authors' procedure: Junction-only immunoSEQ sequences carried no quality scores, so filtering differed. TCRdb's table, derived via immunoSEQ multiplex PCR, lists solely in-frame clones and lacks some. D and trimming were read from the DNA, whereas the V and J calls and clone size are those reported in that table. The repertoire holds approximately 2,000,000 clones, with around 93% as singletons. The V end was cut by 5 bases, the J end by 1 base, with 12 bases between. The CDR3 has 16 residues. Germline-derived CDR1 and CDR2 are SGHTA and FQGTGA. A note on this clone: Its specificity is unknown.

V and J are TRBV7-3 and TRBJ2-6; D may be TRBD1 or TRBD2 (5 bases each). Sequencing was done on a sample of naive CD8+ T cells from PBMCs. The TCR comes from a young man in good health. Some clones in this sample may be carry-over from other donors' samples. The CDR3 DNA follows: TGTGCCAGCAGCCTGGGACCCGCGTCTGGGGCCAACGTCCTGACTTTC. Protein product: CASSLGPASGANVLTF.